The sequence of this T cell receptor (beta chain) was determined in a study of cytomegalovirus exposure and HLA in healthy donors. Trimming removed 2 bases at V and 1 base at J, with 6 bases between. The CDR3 covers 13 residues. Germline CDR1 and CDR2: SGHVS and FNYEAQ. Overall study findings and caveats: Reportedly, diagnosis of cytomegalovirus status by the classifier showed high specificity and sensitivity. Generally TCR sequences proved uncommon, though certain public TCRs appeared in numerous donors.

For this clone: Antigen unknown.

Sequencing was performed with immunoSEQ multiplex PCR; in TCRdb, only in-frame clones are kept and a portion is missing. The sample has some 80,000 clones; roughly 95% are singletons. The donors were members of the validation cohort, which comprised about 130 subjects and was separate from the first cohort of 730 or so subjects. Sequenced sample: PBMCs. The chain has TRBV7-6 and TRBJ2-7; D not certain. The TCR was taken from a woman aged 18-35 years in good health and CMV-seronegative. The CDR3: CASSLPASYEQYF. DNA for the CDR3: TGTGCCAGCAGCTTACCCGCGTCCTACGAGCAGTACTTC.